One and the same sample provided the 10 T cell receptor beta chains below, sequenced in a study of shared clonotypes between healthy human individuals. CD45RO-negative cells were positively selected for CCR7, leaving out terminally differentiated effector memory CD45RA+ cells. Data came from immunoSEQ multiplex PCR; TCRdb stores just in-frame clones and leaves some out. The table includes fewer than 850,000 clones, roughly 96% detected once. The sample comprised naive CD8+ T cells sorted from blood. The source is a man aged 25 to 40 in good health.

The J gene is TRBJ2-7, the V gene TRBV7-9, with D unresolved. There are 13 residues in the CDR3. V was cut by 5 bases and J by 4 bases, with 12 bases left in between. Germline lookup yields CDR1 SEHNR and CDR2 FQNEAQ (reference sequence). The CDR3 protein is CASSGEGRYEQYF. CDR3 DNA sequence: TGTGCCAGCAGCGGGGAAGGCAGGTACGAGCAGTACTTC.

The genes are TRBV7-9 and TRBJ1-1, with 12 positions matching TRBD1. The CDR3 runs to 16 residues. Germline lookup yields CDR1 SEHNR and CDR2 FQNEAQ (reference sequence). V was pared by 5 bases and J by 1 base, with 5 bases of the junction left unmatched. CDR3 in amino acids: CASSMGTGGANTEAFF. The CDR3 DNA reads TGTGCCAGCAGCATGGGGACAGGGGGCGCGAACACTGAAGCTTTCTTT.

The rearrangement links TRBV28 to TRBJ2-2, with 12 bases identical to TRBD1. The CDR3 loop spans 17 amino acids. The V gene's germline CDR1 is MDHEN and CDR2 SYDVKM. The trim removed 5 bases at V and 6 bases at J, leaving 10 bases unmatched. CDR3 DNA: TGTGCCAGCAGTCCTTCGGCCGGGACAGGGGGCTCCGGGGAGCTGTTTTTT. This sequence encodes CASSPSAGTGGSGELFF.

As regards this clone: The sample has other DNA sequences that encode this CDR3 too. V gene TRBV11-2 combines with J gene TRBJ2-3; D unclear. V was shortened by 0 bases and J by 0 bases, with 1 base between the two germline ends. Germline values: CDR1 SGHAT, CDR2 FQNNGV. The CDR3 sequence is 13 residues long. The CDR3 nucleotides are TGTGCCAGCAGCTTAGAAAGCACAGATACGCAGTATTTT. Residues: CASSLESTDTQYF.

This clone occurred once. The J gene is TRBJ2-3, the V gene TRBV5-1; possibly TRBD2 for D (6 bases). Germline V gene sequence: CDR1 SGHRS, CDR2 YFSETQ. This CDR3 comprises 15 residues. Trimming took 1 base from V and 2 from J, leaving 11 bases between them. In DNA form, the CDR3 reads TGCGCCAGCAGCTTGATTGCGGGGATCACAGATACGCAGTATTTT. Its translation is CASSLIAGITDTQYF.

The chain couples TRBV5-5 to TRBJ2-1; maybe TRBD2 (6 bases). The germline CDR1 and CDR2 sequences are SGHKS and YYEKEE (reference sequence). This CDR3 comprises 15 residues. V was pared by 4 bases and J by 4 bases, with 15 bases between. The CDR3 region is CASSPLAQTYNEQFF. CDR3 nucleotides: TGTGCCAGCAGCCCGCTAGCGCAAACTTACAATGAGCAGTTCTTC. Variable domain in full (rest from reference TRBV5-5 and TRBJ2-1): DAGVTQSPTHLIKTRGQQVTLRCSPISGHKSVSWYQQVLGQGPQFIFQYYEKEERGRGNFPDRFSARQFPNYSSELNVNALLLGDSALYLCASSPLAQTYNEQFFGPGTRLTVL.

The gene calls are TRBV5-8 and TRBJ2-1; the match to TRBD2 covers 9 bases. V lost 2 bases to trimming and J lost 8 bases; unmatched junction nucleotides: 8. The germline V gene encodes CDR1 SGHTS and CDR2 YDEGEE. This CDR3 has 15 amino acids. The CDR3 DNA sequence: TGTGCCAGCAGCTTCAGCCTAGCGGGAATGCATGAGCAGTTCTTC. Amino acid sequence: CASSFSLAGMHEQFF.

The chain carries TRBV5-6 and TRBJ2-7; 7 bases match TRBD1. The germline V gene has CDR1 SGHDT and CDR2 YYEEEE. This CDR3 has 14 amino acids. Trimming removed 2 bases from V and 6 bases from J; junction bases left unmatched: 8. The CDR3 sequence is CASSLGQGVGEQYF. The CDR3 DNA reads TGTGCCAGCAGCTTAGGGCAGGGGGTAGGCGAGCAGTACTTC.

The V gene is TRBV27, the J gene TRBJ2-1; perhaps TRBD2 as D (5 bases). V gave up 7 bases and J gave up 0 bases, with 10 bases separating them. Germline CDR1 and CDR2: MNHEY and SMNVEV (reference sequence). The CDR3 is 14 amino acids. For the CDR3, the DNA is TGTGCCAGCAAGAGGGAAAACTCCTACAATGAGCAGTTCTTC. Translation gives CASKRENSYNEQFF.

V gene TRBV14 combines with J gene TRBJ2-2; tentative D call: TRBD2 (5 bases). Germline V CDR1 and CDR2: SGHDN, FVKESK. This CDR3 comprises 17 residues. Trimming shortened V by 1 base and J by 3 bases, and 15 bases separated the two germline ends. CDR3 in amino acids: CASSQGGGGRDTGELFF. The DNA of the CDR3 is TGTGCCAGCAGCCAAGGAGGAGGTGGTCGAGACACCGGGGAGCTGTTTTTT.